This T cell receptor (beta chain) was documented in a study of OX40 agonist ivuxolimab in advanced cancers. Study-level background: Head and neck, renal cell, melanoma or hepatocellular carcinoma were the cancers that dose-escalation patients had. Patients achieving partial responses numbered three: one hepatocellular carcinoma case and two cutaneous melanoma cases.

Generated by immunoSEQ multiplex PCR, the TCRdb table keeps only in-frame clones and is missing some. The sample records some 10,000 clones, 75% to 90% being singletons. The CDR3 is 16 amino acids. Germline V gives CDR1 LGHNA, CDR2 YNFKEQ. The trim removed 0 bases at V and 2 bases at J, leaving 5 bases unmatched. Sample: CD4+ or CD8+ T cells sorted from blood, taken in a trial of the OX40 agonist ivuxolimab. The TCR sequence derives from an adult with an advanced solid tumor such as melanoma, head and neck, liver or kidney cancer. V gene TRBV4-2 combines with J gene TRBJ2-7, with 9 bases lining up with TRBD2. The CDR3 DNA is TGTGCCAGCAGCCAAGAGGGTAGCGGGAGTGCCTACGAGCAGTACTTC. Translated, it gives CASSQEGSGSAYEQYF.